The present T cell receptor beta chain was sequenced within a study of PD-1 blockade in classical Hodgkin lymphoma. General study findings and limits: Reports indicated that newly diagnosed patients had lower baseline TCR diversity than healthy donors did. There was a significant rise in CD4+ TCR diversity by C4D1, with no such rise for CD8+.

Germline assignment: CDR1 MNHNY and CDR2 SVGAGI (reference sequence). V shed 5 bases and J shed 0 bases, with 13 bases lying between them. This CDR3 has 15 amino acids. With regard to this clone: Its antigen is not known.

Repertoires were generated with immunoSEQ multiplex PCR, while TCRdb's copy carries only in-frame clones and drops some. Of 75,000 to 100,000 clones in the sample, roughly 76% were seen once. All trial patients relapsed after autologous stem cell transplantation. Sequencing used peripheral blood mononuclear cells (PBMCs), obtained before the second cycle of nivolumab. This clonotype was obtained from a human donor with classical Hodgkin lymphoma. The genes are TRBV6-6 and TRBJ1-1; D unresolved. The DNA of the CDR3 is TGTGCCAGCAGTCGGGGTGGGCAGCTGAACACTGAAGCTTTCTTT. Its translation is CASSRGGQLNTEAFF.